This TCR beta chain comes out of a study of cytomegalovirus exposure and HLA in healthy donors. Overall study context: There were 88 million or so unique TCRs (from HLA-typed donors) in an early data release. Overall study results and limits: The study labeled 150 to 200 TCR beta chains cytomegalovirus-associated. Most TCR sequences were seen very rarely across donors, but some public TCRs occurred in many.

A word on this clone: Its specificity is not known.

CDR1 SGHRS and CDR2 YFSETQ come from the germline V gene. This CDR3 is built from 16 residues. V lost 4 bases to trimming and J lost 7 bases; unmatched junction nucleotides: 13. Both 60 Vbeta primers and 13 Jbeta primers went into the PCR. Using immunoSEQ multiplex PCR, the repertoire was profiled, and TCRdb retains in-frame clones only, with some absent. Of approximately 93,000 clones in the sample, nearly 80% were seen once. The TCR sequence derives from a woman aged 40 to 50 in good health and CMV-seronegative. Sequenced: PBMCs. The chain has TRBV5-1 and TRBJ2-2, with TRBD1 identical over 7 bases. The CDR3 DNA follows: TGCGCCAGCAGCCTACGACAGGGTCGTACGATCGGGGAGCTGTTTTTT. Translated: CASSLRQGRTIGELFF.